This T cell receptor beta chain is from a study of technical replicates of blood from a few donors. The CDR3 consists of 16 residues. The J segment lost 4 bases and the V segment lost 6 bases, leaving 8 bases of the junction unmatched. Germline CDR1 is SNHLY and CDR2 is FYNNEI. Sequencing used immunoSEQ multiplex PCR; TCRdb keeps in-frame clones, though not all of them. Of 80,000 to 95,000 clones listed, just under 95% are singletons. The sample consisted of T cells isolated from PBMCs. This chain joins TRBV2 and TRBJ1-3, with TRBD1 identical over 11 bases. This sequence originates from a human donor in good health. CDR3 sequence reads: CASSAIGTGGGNTIYF. The CDR3 DNA follows: TGTGCCAGCAGCGCTATTGGGACAGGGGGAGGAAACACCATATATTTT. Full variable domain (remainder filled in from reference TRBV2 and TRBJ1-3): EPEVTQTPSHQVTQMGQEVILRCVPISNHLYFYWYRQILGQKVEFLVSFYNNEISEKSEIFDDQFSVERPDGSNFTLKIRSTKLEDSAMYFCASSAIGTGGGNTIYFGEGSWLTVV.